The 26 T cell receptor beta chains listed next were all sequenced from one sample in a study of cytomegalovirus exposure and HLA in healthy donors. The PCR contained 60 Vbeta and 13 Jbeta primers. Clones were read by immunoSEQ multiplex PCR, and TCRdb kept only the in-frame ones, dropping some. This sample has about 120,000 clones, with around 80% found just once. Material for sequencing was PBMCs. The receptors were sampled from a female donor in good health and CMV-seronegative.

The CDR3 nucleotides read TGTGCCAGCAGTTACTCACCGGGACAGGGGGACACTGAAGCTTTCTTT. Translation gives CASSYSPGQGDTEAFF. This sequence joins TRBV6-6 and TRBJ1-1, with 11 bases identical to TRBD1. This CDR3 is built from 16 residues. V trimming: 0 bases; J trimming: 3 bases; junction bases outside the gene matches: 3. CDR1 MNHNY and CDR2 SVGAGI come from the germline V gene (reference sequence).

This rearrangement joins TRBV27 to TRBJ2-7; 8 nucleotides line up with TRBD1. The germline V gene encodes CDR1 MNHEY and CDR2 SMNVEV (reference sequence). The CDR3 has 14 residues. With V trimmed by 6 bases and J by 3 bases, 7 bases remained unmatched. The CDR3 DNA reads TGTGCCAGCAGCTCGGGACAGGTGGTCTACGAGCAGTACTTC. Translation gives CASSSGQVVYEQYF.

This chain connects TRBV10-3 to TRBJ1-5; 9 bases match TRBD1. Germline loops: CDR1 ENHRY, CDR2 SYGVKD. The CDR3 extends over 15 amino acids. With 1 base clipped from V and 7 bases from J, the junction kept 5 bases outside the gene matches. CDR3 bases: TGTGCCATCAGTGAGTGGGACAGGGTAAGACAGCCCCAGCATTTT. It translates to CAISEWDRVRQPQHF.

This clone is a singleton in its sample. The DNA for the CDR3 is TGTGCCAGCAGCGTAGACGGAGCCACTGAAGCTTTCTTT. This sequence encodes CASSVDGATEAFF. The chain has TRBV9 and TRBJ1-1; the D is unclear. The CDR3 consists of 13 residues. V dropped 0 bases and J dropped 4 bases, with 7 bases sitting between them. CDR1 and CDR2 from the germline V gene are SGDLS and YYNGEE.

CDR3: CASSLGRAGANVLTF. The DNA of the CDR3 is TGCGCCAGCAGCTTAGGTCGGGCTGGGGCCAACGTCCTGACTTTC. The rearrangement uses TRBV5-1 and TRBJ2-6, with unresolved D. The germline V and J ends were trimmed by 2 bases and 2 bases, with 8 bases remaining between them. Per the germline V gene, CDR1 is SGHRS and CDR2 is YFSETQ. The CDR3 is made up of 15 amino acids. The whole variable domain, filled in from reference TRBV5-1 and TRBJ2-6, reads KAGVTQTPRYLIKTRGQQVTLSCSPISGHRSVSWYQQTPGQGLQFLFEYFSETQRNKGNFPGRFSGRQFSNSRSEMNVSTLELGDSALYLCASSLGRAGANVLTFGAGSRLTVL.

This clone was recorded once. This chain links TRBV19 with TRBJ2-7; TRBD1 agrees at 11 bases. V was clipped by 10 bases and J by 3 bases; unmatched bases: 8. The CDR3 runs to 14 residues. The germline CDR1 and CDR2 sequences are LNHDA and SQIVND (reference sequence). The CDR3 spells CATSAGTGGYEQYF. The CDR3 DNA is TGTGCCACCTCCGCCGGGACAGGGGGCTACGAGCAGTACTTC.

The CDR3 loop reads CASSYSEGAVYGYTF. The CDR3 DNA reads as TGTGCCAGCAGTTACTCGGAGGGGGCTGTATATGGCTACACCTTC. The chain has TRBV6-5 and TRBJ1-2, with 7 nucleotides matching TRBD1. Germline CDR1 reads MNHEY; CDR2 reads SVGAGI. Losses at the gene ends were 0 bases for V and 5 bases for J; bases not matched to a gene: 6. The CDR3 is 15 amino acids.

The CDR3 DNA reads TGTGCCAGCAGCTTGGCTAGCGGGGGAAAAAATGAGCAGTTCTTC. Residues: CASSLASGGKNEQFF. This chain connects TRBV11-2 to TRBJ2-1; 10 bases are shared with TRBD2. Germline trimming cut 3 bases from V and 7 bases from J; bases unmatched to any gene: 6. Germline V lookup: CDR1 SGHAT, CDR2 FQNNGV. The CDR3 is made up of 15 amino acids.

The gene calls are TRBV6-1 and TRBJ2-5; 14 nucleotides line up with TRBD2. CDR3 length: 15 residues. Trimming took 4 bases from V and 4 from J; bases not matched to a gene: 2. CDR1 and CDR2 from the germline V gene are MNHNS and SASEGT. The CDR3 is CASSGLAGGPETQYF. CDR3 bases: TGTGCCAGCAGTGGACTAGCGGGGGGGCCAGAGACCCAGTACTTC.

The chain is built from TRBV14 and TRBJ2-7; possibly TRBD1 for D (5 bases). CDR3 length: 15 amino acids. Germline-derived CDR1 and CDR2 are SGHDN and FVKESK. V lost 4 bases, J lost 4 bases, and 17 bases lay in between. The DNA of the CDR3 is TGTGCCAGCAGCCCCGTTTTGTCAGGGTCTTACGAGCAGTACTTC. Amino acid sequence: CASSPVLSGSYEQYF.

To note about this clone: This CDR3 is also generated by other DNA sequences in the sample. The chain recombines TRBV10-2 with TRBJ2-1, with 7 bases aligning to TRBD2. V was clipped by 4 bases and J by 9 bases; unmatched bases: 0. CDR3 length: 11 amino acids. The germline gives CDR1 WSHSY, CDR2 SAAADI. CDR3 nucleotides: TGCGCCAGCAGTGGCGGGGGTGAGCAGTTCTTC. Translating gives CASSGGGEQFF.

The count of this clone is one. V and J are TRBV2 and TRBJ2-3; 8 positions match TRBD1. There are 16 residues in the CDR3. With V trimmed by 5 bases and J by 1 base, 8 bases remained unmatched. The germline gives CDR1 SNHLY, CDR2 FYNNEI. The CDR3 region has the DNA TGTGCCAGCAGTCCTGCGCAGGGGGCCGGCACAGATACGCAGTATTTT. Amino acids: CASSPAQGAGTDTQYF. The variable domain in full, with the rest retrieved from reference TRBV2 and TRBJ2-3, is EPEVTQTPSHQVTQMGQEVILRCVPISNHLYFYWYRQILGQKVEFLVSFYNNEISEKSEIFDDQFSVERPDGSNFTLKIRSTKLEDSAMYFCASSPAQGAGTDTQYFGPGTRLTVL.

The rearrangement uses TRBV5-1 and TRBJ2-3; TRBD2 aligns across 14 bases. Germline V lookup: CDR1 SGHRS, CDR2 YFSETQ. V gave up 5 bases and J gave up 5 bases; unmatched junction bases: 13. The CDR3 is 18 amino acids. The CDR3 DNA reads TGCGCCAGCAGATACGGACTAGCGGGGGGACGGTTCGTAGATACGCAGTATTTT. It is translated as CASRYGLAGGRFVDTQYF.

The chain carries TRBV2 and TRBJ2-3, with 7 bases identical to TRBD1. There are 13 residues in the CDR3. V lost 6 bases to trimming and J lost 5 bases; unmatched junction nucleotides: 5. The germline CDR1 and CDR2 sequences are SNHLY and FYNNEI. CDR3 region: CASRRDSEDTQYF. The DNA of the CDR3 is TGTGCCAGCAGACGGGACAGTGAAGATACGCAGTATTTT.

The chain employs TRBV27 and TRBJ2-5, with TRBD1 as a possible D gene (5 bases). The ends were cut back, 6 bases at V and 5 bases at J, with 13 bases in the middle. CDR3 length equals 13 residues. CDR1 is MNHEY, CDR2 SMNVEV, per germline (reference sequence). The CDR3 nucleotides are TGTGCCAGCAGCCTCAGGGCCGTGGAGACCCAGTACTTC. Its protein product is CASSLRAVETQYF.

The rearrangement joins TRBV19 to TRBJ1-5; D is ambiguous. Trimming cost V 5 bases and J 0 bases, with 23 bases left between them. Looked up from germline, CDR1 is LNHDA and CDR2 is SQIVND (reference sequence). The CDR3 runs 19 residues. The DNA for the CDR3 is TGTGCCAGTAGTCTGTGGGCCGAAGACACTCTCTATAGCAATCAGCCCCAGCATTTT. It specifies CASSLWAEDTLYSNQPQHF.

The rearrangement uses TRBV5-5 and TRBJ2-3; the match to TRBD2 covers 13 bases. Germline V gene lookup returns CDR1 SGHKS and CDR2 YYEKEE (reference sequence). V trimming: 0 bases; J trimming: 2 bases; junction bases outside the gene matches: 3. The CDR3 spans 17 residues. CDR3 DNA sequence: TGTGCCAGCAGCTTGGGACTAGCGGGGGGCCTCACAGATACGCAGTATTTT. It is translated as CASSLGLAGGLTDTQYF.

This chain uses TRBV10-1 with TRBJ2-5; 9 nucleotides agree with TRBD2. The V gene's germline CDR1 is WNHNN and CDR2 SYGVQD (reference sequence). This CDR3 comprises 14 residues. J was trimmed by 4 bases and V by 6 bases; bases with no gene match: 6. For the CDR3, the DNA is TGCGCCAGCAGCGGCGGGGGGGCCGGAGAGACCCAGTACTTC. This gives the protein CASSGGGAGETQYF.

V usage is TRBV11-1 and J usage is TRBJ1-2; the D gene is possibly TRBD1 (5 bases). The CDR3 contains 14 residues. Germline assignment: CDR1 SGHAT and CDR2 FQDESV (reference sequence). The V end was cut by 5 bases, the J end by 6 bases, with 16 bases between. CDR3 region: CASSTCPPGDGYTF. Written as DNA, the CDR3 is TGTGCCAGCAGCACTTGTCCACCGGGGGATGGCTACACCTTC.

This chain joins TRBV7-6 and TRBJ1-5; tentatively, D is TRBD1 (5 bases). Germline loops: CDR1 SGHVS, CDR2 FNYEAQ. The CDR3 extends over 14 amino acids. V dropped 3 bases and J dropped 1 base, with 7 bases sitting between them. The CDR3 protein is CASSFDSSNQPQHF. CDR3 coding DNA: TGTGCCAGCAGCTTTGACAGCAGCAATCAGCCCCAGCATTTT.

V is TRBV5-1 and J is TRBJ1-1; 7 bases map to TRBD1. Germline V CDR1 and CDR2: SGHRS, YFSETQ. This CDR3 has 16 amino acids. With 0 bases clipped from V and 1 base from J, the junction kept 6 bases outside the gene matches. The CDR3 DNA sequence: TGCGCCAGCAGCTTGGGTACAACAGGGGCGAACACTGAAGCTTTCTTT. Translation gives CASSLGTTGANTEAFF.

The chain has TRBV5-4 and TRBJ1-1, with a tentative D call TRBD1 (5 bases). There are 15 residues in the CDR3. Germline CDR1 reads SGHNT; CDR2 reads YYREEE (reference sequence). Trimming left V 0 bases short and J 1 base short, with 10 bases between. CDR3 loop: CASSLGARGNTEAFF. In DNA form, the CDR3 reads TGTGCCAGCAGCTTGGGGGCTAGGGGGAACACTGAAGCTTTCTTT.

Turning to this clone: At the DNA level, this CDR3 is encoded by other sequences in the same sample as well. The J gene is TRBJ1-1, the V gene TRBV7-6, with 11 bases lining up with TRBD1. The V gene's germline CDR1 is SGHVS and CDR2 FNYEAQ. This CDR3 has 15 residues. Germline trimming cut 1 base from V and 4 bases from J; bases unmatched to any gene: 2. The CDR3 DNA reads TGTGCCAGCAGCTTAGGTGGGACAGGGGGCACTGAAGCTTTCTTT. Amino acid sequence: CASSLGGTGGTEAFF.

This chain connects TRBV7-9 to TRBJ2-1; D may be TRBD2 (5 bases). The CDR3 consists of 16 residues. The germline V gene encodes CDR1 SEHNR and CDR2 FQNEAQ (reference sequence). Trimming removed 5 bases from V and 4 bases from J, with 18 bases in between. For the CDR3, the DNA is TGTGCCAGCAGCGGGGTTAGAGGGCATGCTTACAATGAGCAGTTCTTC. Translation gives CASSGVRGHAYNEQFF.

This chain joins TRBV6-1 and TRBJ2-7, with D tentatively TRBD1 (6 bases). Germline V gives CDR1 MNHNS, CDR2 SASEGT. CDR3 length equals 14 residues. V gave up 4 bases and J gave up 3 bases, with 13 bases separating them. CDR3 in amino acids: CASSAAGQSYEQYF. For the CDR3, the DNA is TGTGCCAGCAGTGCGGCCGGACAGAGCTACGAGCAGTACTTC.

This chain joins TRBV6-5 and TRBJ1-6, with D unclear. Germline V gene sequence: CDR1 MNHEY, CDR2 SVGAGI. V was cut by 8 bases and J by 8 bases, with 16 bases left in between. The CDR3 spans 14 residues. This CDR3 reads CASRGPTWYSPLHF. The CDR3 coding sequence is TGTGCCAGCCGGGGTCCTACATGGTATTCACCCCTCCACTTT.